The entry below describes one T cell receptor beta chain. The record originates from a study of blood T cell repertoires in COVID-19. The CDR3 loop spans 13 amino acids. The V gene's germline CDR1 is SNHLY and CDR2 FYNNEI. Trimming pared 6 bases from V and 8 bases from J, leaving 16 bases between. This table comes from immunoSEQ multiplex PCR, and its TCRdb copy is limited to in-frame clones, with some not included. The data hold a few hundred thousand clones, with roughly 80% observed a single time. This sequence was found in a human donor with acute or convalescent COVID-19. The donor label of this sample is uncertain. Sample: peripheral blood. The chain carries TRBV2 and TRBJ1-2; tentative D call: TRBD1 (5 bases). The CDR3 nucleotides are TGTGCCAGCAGCCCCTCCGGGGGTAGGGGCTACACCTTC. Translation gives CASSPSGGRGYTF.